This TCR beta chain was sequenced in a study of T cell responses to AZD1222 COVID-19 vaccine. Study-level points and caveats: Across the whole spike, CD4 TCRs peaked at regions 160-218 and 743-854. Baseline seropositivity characterized only a handful of AZD1222 recipients.

This clone was recorded only once. The antigen remains undetermined. Profiled with immunoSEQ multiplex PCR; TCRdb holds only in-frame clones, not every one. The sample lists roughly 120,000 clones, about 91% occurring once. This CDR3 has 15 amino acids. CDR1 is SGHRS and CDR2 is YFSETQ in the germline V gene. V lost 4 bases and J lost 9; bases outside the gene matches: 7. V usage is TRBV5-1 and J usage is TRBJ2-2; 12 bases are shared with TRBD2. The receptor comes from an adult in good health. The sequencing here drew on peripheral blood, taken on day 0 of AZD1222 vaccination. In DNA form, the CDR3 reads TGCGCCAGCAGCAAGCTAGCGGGAGGGCCGCGGGAGCTGTTTTTT. This codes for CASSKLAGGPRELFF.